The present TCR beta chain was sequenced within a study of blood T cell repertoires in COVID-19. Study details: Specimens from acute and convalescent COVID-19 originated in the United States, Italy and Spain. T cells, B-cell-depleted T cells, or PBMCs provided the cDNA or gDNA that served as material.

Seattle participants joined during active infection and were tracked over time. This CDR3 comprises 20 residues. Germline CDR1 reads MRHNA; CDR2 reads SNTAGT. V lost 2 bases and J lost 2; bases outside the gene matches: 12. Per the authors' pipeline: The assay estimated nucleated cells by amplifying reference gene primers. Measured with immunoSEQ multiplex PCR; TCRdb has only the in-frame clones, and not every one. The D gene and trimming were derived from the DNA, and the V and J assignments and clone size from that table. The table has 250,000 to 300,000 clones, 85% to 90% seen once. The sample taken for sequencing was peripheral blood. This TCR derives from a woman aged 45-59 years with COVID-19, enrolled during active disease. This chain uses TRBV6-4 with TRBJ2-3; 14 bases fit TRBD2. CDR3 bases: TGTGCCAGCAGTGACACGGGACTAGCGGGAGTAAAAAGGGACACAGATACGCAGTATTTT. As protein: CASSDTGLAGVKRDTDTQYF.